The rows below give T cell receptor beta chains drawn from one sample of a study of cytomegalovirus exposure and HLA in healthy donors. This table comes from immunoSEQ multiplex PCR, and its TCRdb copy is limited to in-frame clones, with some not included. The table shows 110,000 to 150,000 clones, with 89% occurring only once. The sequenced material came from PBMCs. The source is a woman under 30 in good health and CMV-seropositive. Each CDR3 is given with its conserved first and last residue. D genes are given only for firm matches.

cdr3_aa: CASSPEGLAPDTQYF; v_call: TRBV9; d_call: TRBD2
cdr3_aa: CASSAQLSSYNEQFF; v_call: TRBV27; d_call: -
cdr3_aa: CASSVGLLNTGELFF; v_call: TRBV9; d_call: -
cdr3_aa: CSVLDRQSNYGYTF; v_call: TRBV29-1; d_call: -
cdr3_aa: CASTRDREDNSPLHF; v_call: TRBV19; d_call: TRBD1
cdr3_aa: CASRGDRADGYTF; v_call: TRBV7-8; d_call: TRBD1
cdr3_aa: CAIKVSPLTEAFF; v_call: TRBV28; d_call: -
cdr3_aa: CASSYTPRAEAFF; v_call: TRBV6-5; d_call: -
cdr3_aa: CASSYSSGRGTEAFF; v_call: TRBV6-5; d_call: -
cdr3_aa: CASSLRDRVFYGYTF; v_call: TRBV7-9; d_call: TRBD1
cdr3_aa: CASTMDRGHQAEAFF; v_call: TRBV19; d_call: TRBD1
cdr3_aa: CASSLPTATNEKLFF; v_call: TRBV7-9; d_call: -
cdr3_aa: CAAARDFTGELFF; v_call: TRBV2; d_call: -
cdr3_aa: CASSSGQGNPNYGYTF; v_call: TRBV6-5; d_call: TRBD1
cdr3_aa: CASSSPTGSSPVGYTF; v_call: TRBV11-2; d_call: -
cdr3_aa: CASSVGRGETQYF; v_call: TRBV9; d_call: TRBD2
cdr3_aa: CASSQGQGRWDTEAFF; v_call: TRBV4-2; d_call: TRBD1
cdr3_aa: CASTQTGLTDTQYF; v_call: TRBV6-6; d_call: TRBD1
cdr3_aa: CASSFSSPARSGPNYGYTF; v_call: TRBV27; d_call: -
cdr3_aa: CASRHRGPNYGYTF; v_call: TRBV6-1; d_call: TRBD1